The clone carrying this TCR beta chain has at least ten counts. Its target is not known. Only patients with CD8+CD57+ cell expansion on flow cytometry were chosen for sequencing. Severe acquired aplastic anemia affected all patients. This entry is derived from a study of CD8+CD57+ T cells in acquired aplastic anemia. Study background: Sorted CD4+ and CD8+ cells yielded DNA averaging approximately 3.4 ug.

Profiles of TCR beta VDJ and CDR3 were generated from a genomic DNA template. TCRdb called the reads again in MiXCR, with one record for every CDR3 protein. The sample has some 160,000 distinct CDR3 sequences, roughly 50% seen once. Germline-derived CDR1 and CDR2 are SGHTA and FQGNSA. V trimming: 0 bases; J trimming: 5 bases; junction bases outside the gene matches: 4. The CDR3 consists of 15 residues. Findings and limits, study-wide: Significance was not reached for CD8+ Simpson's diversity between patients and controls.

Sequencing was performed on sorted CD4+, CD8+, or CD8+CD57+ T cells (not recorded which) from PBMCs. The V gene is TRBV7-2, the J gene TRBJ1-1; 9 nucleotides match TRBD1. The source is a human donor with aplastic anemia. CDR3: CASSLAGTGWTEAFF. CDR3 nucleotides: TGTGCCAGCAGCTTAGCGGGGACAGGGTGGACTGAAGCTTTCTTT.